Sequencing of this TCR beta chain was carried out in a study of blood T cells in healthy people across ages. Findings and limits, study-wide: Bulk PBMC profiling left naive and antigen-experienced comparisons inconclusive. Long-lived donors exceeded aged donors in naive CD4+ cells and diversity.

CDR3 length: 13 residues. Trimming left V 8 bases short and J 0 bases short, with 11 bases between. Germline values: CDR1 SGHTA, CDR2 FQGNSA. For this clonotype: Its antigen remains unknown.

Primers used in a second PCR of roughly 6 to 12 cycles were a sample-barcoded 5' primer and a J-beta primer mix. TCRdb passed the 5' RACE reads through MiXCR, listing each CDR3 protein once. The sample comprises 1.5 million to 2 million distinct CDR3 sequences, around 50% of which are singletons, and 2.1% rests with the top ten. This clonotype was obtained from a woman aged 40 to 50 in good health. The rearrangement joins TRBV7-2 to TRBJ2-7; no clear D. Sequenced sample: blood. CDR3 DNA sequence: TGTGCCAGCGGGATACCGAGCTCCTACGAGCAGTACTTC. Its translation is CASGIPSSYEQYF.